What follows are 13 T cell receptor beta chains derived from one specimen sequenced in a study of beta chain features in type 1 diabetes. The whole isolated RNA underwent reverse transcription, so sequencing captured expressed TCRB transcripts. Data came from immunoSEQ multiplex PCR; TCRdb stores just in-frame clones and leaves some out. The sample has around 500,000 clones, 10% to 12% seen once; the top ten hold 0.045% to 0.06%. The sample comprised naive CD4+ T cells from blood. The receptors originated from a woman aged 18-29 years in good health.

The J gene is TRBJ1-2, the V gene TRBV5-8; 9 bases agree with TRBD1. CDR1 SGHTS and CDR2 YDEGEE come from the germline V gene. The CDR3 is 14 residues long. J gave up 2 bases and V 4 bases, and 3 bases lay outside the gene matches. CDR3 DNA: TGTGCCAGCAGCCGGGACAGGGCGAACTATGGCTACACCTTC. Its translation: CASSRDRANYGYTF.

V and J are TRBV14 and TRBJ1-1, with 10 nucleotides matching TRBD1. Trimming cost V 5 bases and J 12 bases; bases outside gene matches: 12. From germline, CDR1 is SGHDN and CDR2 FVKESK. This CDR3 region has 14 residues. CDR3 residues: CASSSIRGTGESFF. The CDR3 nucleotides read TGTGCCAGCAGCTCAATCCGAGGGACAGGGGAGTCTTTCTTT.

This clone was counted between two and nine times. The same CDR3 also results from other DNA sequences found in this sample. The V gene is TRBV7-6, the J gene TRBJ2-3; D gene ambiguous. Looked up from germline, CDR1 is SGHVS and CDR2 is FNYEAQ. Trimming took off 2 bases at V and 6 bases at J, with 6 bases between the two ends. The CDR3 covers 12 residues. The CDR3, as DNA: TGTGCCAGCAGCTTACGGCCCGATACGCAGTATTTT. Protein sequence: CASSLRPDTQYF.

This clone has more than one count but fewer than ten. V usage is TRBV9 and J usage is TRBJ2-3; D may be TRBD2 (5 bases). Germline-derived CDR1 and CDR2 are SGDLS and YYNGEE. The V end lost 1 base, the J end lost 4 bases, and 10 bases lay between the germline ends. The CDR3 consists of 14 residues. CDR3 sequence reads: CASSVSPAADTQYF. Here the CDR3 DNA reads TGTGCCAGCAGCGTAAGCCCAGCGGCAGATACGCAGTATTTT.

This clone appeared a few times. This CDR3 is also generated by other DNA sequences in the sample. The chain employs TRBV14 and TRBJ1-1; D not resolved. This CDR3 is 13 amino acids long. Trimming removed 1 base at V and 0 bases at J, with 3 bases between. Germline V gene sequence: CDR1 SGHDN, CDR2 FVKESK. CDR3 sequence: CASSQGMNTEAFF. CDR3 sequence (DNA): TGTGCCAGCAGCCAAGGAATGAACACTGAAGCTTTCTTT.

This clone occurred a few times. The V call is TRBV7-9, the J call TRBJ1-6, with D uncertain. The CDR3 contains 13 residues. V was trimmed by 1 base and J by 10 bases, leaving 8 bases between them. Germline loops: CDR1 SEHNR, CDR2 FQNEAQ (reference sequence). CDR3 region: CASSLVHESPLHF. The CDR3 DNA sequence: TGTGCCAGCAGCTTAGTTCACGAATCACCCCTCCACTTT.

This clone came up a few times. The V gene is TRBV29-1, the J gene TRBJ2-3; TRBD2 might be the D (5 bases). Germline CDR1 is SQVTM and CDR2 is ANQGSEA. The V end lost 1 base, the J end lost 0 bases, and 14 bases lay between the germline ends. CDR3 length equals 16 residues. As DNA, the CDR3 is TGCAGCGTTGAAGGGCTCAAGAGAGGGAGCACAGATACGCAGTATTTT. Its protein is CSVEGLKRGSTDTQYF.

The genes are TRBV27 and TRBJ2-6; no firm D call. V shed 2 bases and J shed 4 bases, with 6 bases lying between them. Germline V lookup: CDR1 MNHEY, CDR2 SMNVEV (reference sequence). This CDR3 comprises 14 residues. CDR3 loop: CASSLRAGANVLTF. CDR3 DNA: TGTGCCAGCAGTTTAAGGGCCGGGGCCAACGTCCTGACTTTC.

V is TRBV5-1 and J is TRBJ2-1; 10 positions agree with TRBD2. The CDR3 has 17 residues. Germline V gives CDR1 SGHRS, CDR2 YFSETQ. V was clipped by 1 base and J by 8 bases; unmatched bases: 12. DNA of the CDR3: TGCGCCAGCAGCTTGCTAGCGGGAGTCCCTACTACGGATGAGCAGTTCTTC. Translation gives CASSLLAGVPTTDEQFF. Complete variable domain (other parts from reference TRBV5-1 and TRBJ2-1): KAGVTQTPRYLIKTRGQQVTLSCSPISGHRSVSWYQQTPGQGLQFLFEYFSETQRNKGNFPGRFSGRQFSNSRSEMNVSTLELGDSALYLCASSLLAGVPTTDEQFFGPGTRLTVL.

This clone was seen a few times. The chain uses TRBV5-6 and TRBJ1-2; D unclear. The CDR3 spans 12 residues. Trimming pared 0 bases from V and 4 bases from J, leaving 4 bases between. CDR1 is SGHDT, CDR2 YYEEEE, per germline. This CDR3 reads CASSLVAYGYTF. The CDR3 DNA sequence: TGTGCCAGCAGCTTGGTTGCCTATGGCTACACCTTC.

This clone was counted only a few times. The chain is built from TRBV25-1 and TRBJ1-2; D gene unclear. The V end was cut by 2 bases, the J end by 8 bases, with 6 bases between. The CDR3 contains 11 residues. Germline CDR1 and CDR2: MGHDK and SYGVNS. For the CDR3, the DNA is TGTGCCAGCAGTGAAGGGGTGGGCTACACCTTC. Translating it yields CASSEGVGYTF.

In its sample, this clone was seen a few times. V usage is TRBV2 and J usage is TRBJ1-1; D is perhaps TRBD1 (5 bases). Germline values: CDR1 SNHLY, CDR2 FYNNEI. The CDR3 runs 13 residues. Trimming stripped 6 bases from V and 7 bases from J, with 15 bases between. The CDR3 DNA reads TGTGCCAGCAGAGGTCGACTGCAGGGTGAAGCTTTCTTT. Amino acid sequence: CASRGRLQGEAFF.

The V gene is TRBV5-1, the J gene TRBJ2-7, with 8 positions matching TRBD2. The CDR3 sequence is 18 residues long. V lost 5 bases and J lost 2; bases outside the gene matches: 18. Germline assignment: CDR1 SGHRS and CDR2 YFSETQ. The CDR3 nucleotides read TGCGCCAGCAGACGGGCGGGAGGTAGGCGGGAGCAAGCCTACGAGCAGTACTTC. Its translation: CASRRAGGRREQAYEQYF.